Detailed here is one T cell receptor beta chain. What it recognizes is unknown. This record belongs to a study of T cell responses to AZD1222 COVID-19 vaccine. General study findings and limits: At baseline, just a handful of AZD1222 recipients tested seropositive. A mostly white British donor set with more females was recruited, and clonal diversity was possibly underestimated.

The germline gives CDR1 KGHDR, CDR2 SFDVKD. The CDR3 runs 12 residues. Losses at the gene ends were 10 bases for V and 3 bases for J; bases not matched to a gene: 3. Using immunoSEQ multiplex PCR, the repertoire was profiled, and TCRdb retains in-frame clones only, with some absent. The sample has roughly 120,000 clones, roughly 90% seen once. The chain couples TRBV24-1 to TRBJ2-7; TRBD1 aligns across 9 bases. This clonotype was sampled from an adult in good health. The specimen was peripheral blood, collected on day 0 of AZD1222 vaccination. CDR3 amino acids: CATQGANYEQYF. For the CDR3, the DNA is TGTGCCACACAGGGGGCTAACTACGAGCAGTACTTC.